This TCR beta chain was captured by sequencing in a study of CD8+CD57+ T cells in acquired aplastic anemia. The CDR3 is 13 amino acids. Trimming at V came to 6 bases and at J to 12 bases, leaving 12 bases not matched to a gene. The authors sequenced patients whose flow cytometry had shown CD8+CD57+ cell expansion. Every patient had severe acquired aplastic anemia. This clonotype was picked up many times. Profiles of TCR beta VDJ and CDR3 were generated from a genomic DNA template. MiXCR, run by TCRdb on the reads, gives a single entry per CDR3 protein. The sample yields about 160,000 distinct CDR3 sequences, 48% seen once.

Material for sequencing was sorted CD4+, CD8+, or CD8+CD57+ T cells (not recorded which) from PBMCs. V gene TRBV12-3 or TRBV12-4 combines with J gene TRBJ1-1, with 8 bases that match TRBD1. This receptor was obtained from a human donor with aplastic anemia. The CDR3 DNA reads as TGTGCCAGCAGATCGGACAGGGCAGATAGGACTTTCTTT. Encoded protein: CASRSDRADRTFF.